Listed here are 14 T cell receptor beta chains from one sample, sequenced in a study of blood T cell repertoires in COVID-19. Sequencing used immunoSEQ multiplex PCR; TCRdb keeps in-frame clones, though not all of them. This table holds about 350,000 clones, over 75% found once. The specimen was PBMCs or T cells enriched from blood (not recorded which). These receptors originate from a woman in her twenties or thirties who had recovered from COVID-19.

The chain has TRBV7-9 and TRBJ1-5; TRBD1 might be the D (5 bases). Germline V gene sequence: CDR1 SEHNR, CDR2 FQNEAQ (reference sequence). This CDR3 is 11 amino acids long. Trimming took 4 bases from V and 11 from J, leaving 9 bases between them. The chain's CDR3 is CASSSGGAQHF. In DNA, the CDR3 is TGTGCCAGCAGCTCCGGGGGGGCCCAGCATTTT.

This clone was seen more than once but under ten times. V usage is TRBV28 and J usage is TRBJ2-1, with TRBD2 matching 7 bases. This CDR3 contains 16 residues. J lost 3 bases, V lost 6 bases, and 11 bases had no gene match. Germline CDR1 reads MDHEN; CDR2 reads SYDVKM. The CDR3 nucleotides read TGTGCCAGCAGGGAGACCCGGGAGGTAGTCTACAATGAGCAGTTCTTC. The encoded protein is CASRETREVVYNEQFF.

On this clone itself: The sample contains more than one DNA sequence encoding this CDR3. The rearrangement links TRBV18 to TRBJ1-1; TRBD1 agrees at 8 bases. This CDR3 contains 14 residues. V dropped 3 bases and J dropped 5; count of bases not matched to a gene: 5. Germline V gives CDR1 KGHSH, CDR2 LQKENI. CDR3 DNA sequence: TGTGCCAGCTCACCCCAGGGGGCCGGGACTGAAGCTTTCTTT. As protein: CASSPQGAGTEAFF.

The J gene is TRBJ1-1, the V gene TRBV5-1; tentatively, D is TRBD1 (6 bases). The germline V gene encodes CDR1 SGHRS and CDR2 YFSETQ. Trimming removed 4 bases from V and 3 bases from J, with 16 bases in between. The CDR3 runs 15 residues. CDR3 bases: TGCGCCAGCAGCCAGGTGGGGGCTCGGGACACTGAAGCTTTCTTT. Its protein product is CASSQVGARDTEAFF.

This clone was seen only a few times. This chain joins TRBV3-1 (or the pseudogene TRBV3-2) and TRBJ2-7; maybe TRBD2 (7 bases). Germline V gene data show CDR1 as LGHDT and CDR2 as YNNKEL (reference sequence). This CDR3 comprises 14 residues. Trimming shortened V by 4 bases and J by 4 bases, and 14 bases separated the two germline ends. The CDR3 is CASSPQGGGYEQYF. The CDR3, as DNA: TGTGCCAGCAGCCCTCAGGGAGGGGGGTACGAGCAGTACTTC.

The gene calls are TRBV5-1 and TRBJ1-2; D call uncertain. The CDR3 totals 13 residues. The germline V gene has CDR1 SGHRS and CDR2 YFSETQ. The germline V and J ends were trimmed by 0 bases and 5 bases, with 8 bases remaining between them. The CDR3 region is CASSLAEEYGYTF. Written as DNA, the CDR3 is TGCGCCAGCAGCTTGGCAGAGGAATATGGCTACACCTTC.

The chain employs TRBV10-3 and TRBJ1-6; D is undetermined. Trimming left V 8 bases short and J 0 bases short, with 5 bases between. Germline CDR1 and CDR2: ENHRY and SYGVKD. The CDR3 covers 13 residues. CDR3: CAIGSSYNSPLHF. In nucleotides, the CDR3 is TGTGCCATCGGCAGCTCCTATAATTCACCCCTCCACTTT.

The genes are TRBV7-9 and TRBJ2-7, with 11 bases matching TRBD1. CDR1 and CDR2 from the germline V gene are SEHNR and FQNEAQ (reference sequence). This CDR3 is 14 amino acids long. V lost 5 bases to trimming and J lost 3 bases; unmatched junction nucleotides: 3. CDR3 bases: TGTGCCAGCAGCCCAGGGACAGGGGGCTACGAGCAGTACTTC. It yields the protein CASSPGTGGYEQYF.

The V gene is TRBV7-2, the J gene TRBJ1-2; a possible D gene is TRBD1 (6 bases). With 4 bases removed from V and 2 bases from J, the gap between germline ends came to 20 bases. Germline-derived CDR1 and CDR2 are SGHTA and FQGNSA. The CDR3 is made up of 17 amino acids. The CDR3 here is CASSSRSGRDINYGYTF. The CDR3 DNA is TGTGCCAGCAGCTCCAGGAGCGGACGGGACATAAACTATGGCTACACCTTC.

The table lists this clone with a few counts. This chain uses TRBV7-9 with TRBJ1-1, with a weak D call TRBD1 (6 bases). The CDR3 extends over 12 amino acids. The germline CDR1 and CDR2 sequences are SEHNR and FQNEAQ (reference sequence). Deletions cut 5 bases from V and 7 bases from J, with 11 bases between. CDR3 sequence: CASSPWTDEAFF. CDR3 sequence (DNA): TGTGCCAGCAGCCCATGGACAGATGAAGCTTTCTTT.

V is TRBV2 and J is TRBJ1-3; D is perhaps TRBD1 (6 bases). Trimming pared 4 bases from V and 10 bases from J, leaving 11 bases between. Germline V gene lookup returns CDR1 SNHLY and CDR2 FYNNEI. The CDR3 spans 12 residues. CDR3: CASSVQGWTIYF. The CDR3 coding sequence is TGTGCCAGCAGTGTTCAGGGGTGGACCATATATTTT.

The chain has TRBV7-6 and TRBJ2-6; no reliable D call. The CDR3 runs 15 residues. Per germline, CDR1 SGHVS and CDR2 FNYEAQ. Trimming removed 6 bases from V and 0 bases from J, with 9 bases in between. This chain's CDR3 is CASSPGPSGANVLTF. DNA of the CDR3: TGTGCCAGCAGTCCTGGGCCCTCTGGGGCCAACGTCCTGACTTTC.

CDR3: CASSQRWSGGKEKLFF. DNA for the CDR3: TGTGCCAGCAGCCAACGTTGGTCAGGGGGGAAAGAAAAACTGTTTTTT. J is TRBJ1-4 and V is TRBV14; the match to TRBD1 covers 7 bases. CDR1 is SGHDN, CDR2 FVKESK, per germline. This CDR3 is built from 16 residues. With 2 bases clipped from V and 8 bases from J, the junction kept 11 bases outside the gene matches. Based on the CDR3 plus reference TRBV14 and TRBJ1-4, the full variable domain is EAGVTQFPSHSVIEKGQTVTLRCDPISGHDNLYWYRRVMGKEIKFLLHFVKESKQDESGMPNNRFLAERTGGTYSTLKVQPAELEDSGVYFCASSQRWSGGKEKLFFGSGTQLSVL.

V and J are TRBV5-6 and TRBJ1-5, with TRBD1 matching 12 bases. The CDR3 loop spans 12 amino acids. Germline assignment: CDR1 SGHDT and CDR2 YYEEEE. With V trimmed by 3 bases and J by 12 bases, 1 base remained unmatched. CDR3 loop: CASSWDRGLQHF. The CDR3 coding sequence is TGTGCCAGCAGCTGGGACAGGGGGCTCCAGCATTTT.